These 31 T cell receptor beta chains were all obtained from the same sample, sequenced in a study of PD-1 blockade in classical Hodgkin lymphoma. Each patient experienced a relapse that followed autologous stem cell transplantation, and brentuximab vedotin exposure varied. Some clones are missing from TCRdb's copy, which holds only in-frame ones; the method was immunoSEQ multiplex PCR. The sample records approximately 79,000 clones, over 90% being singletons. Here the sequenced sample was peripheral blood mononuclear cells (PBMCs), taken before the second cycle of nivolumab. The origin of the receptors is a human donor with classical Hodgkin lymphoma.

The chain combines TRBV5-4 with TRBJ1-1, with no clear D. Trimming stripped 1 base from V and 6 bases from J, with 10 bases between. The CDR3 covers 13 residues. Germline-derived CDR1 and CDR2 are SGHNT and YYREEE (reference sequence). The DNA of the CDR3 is TGTGCCAGCAGCTTGTCTCGGCCGTCTGAAGCTTTCTTT. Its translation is CASSLSRPSEAFF.

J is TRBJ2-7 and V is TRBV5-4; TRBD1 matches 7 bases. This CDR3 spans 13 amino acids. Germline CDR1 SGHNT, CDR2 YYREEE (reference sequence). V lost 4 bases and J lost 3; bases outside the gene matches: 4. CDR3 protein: CASSADRDYEQYF. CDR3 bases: TGTGCCAGCAGCGCCGACAGGGACTACGAGCAGTACTTC. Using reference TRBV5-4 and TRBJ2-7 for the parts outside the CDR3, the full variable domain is ETGVTQSPTHLIKTRGQQVTLRCSSQSGHNTVSWYQQALGQGPQFIFQYYREEENGRGNFPPRFSGLQFPNYSSELNVNALELDDSALYLCASSADRDYEQYFGPGTRLTVT.

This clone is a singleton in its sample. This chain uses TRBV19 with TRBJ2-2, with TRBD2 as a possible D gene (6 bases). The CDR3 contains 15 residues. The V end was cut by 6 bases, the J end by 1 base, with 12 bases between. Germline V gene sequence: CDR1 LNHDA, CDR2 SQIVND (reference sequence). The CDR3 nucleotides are TGTGCCAGTAGAGCCACCGGGGGGAACACCGGGGAGCTGTTTTTT. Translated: CASRATGGNTGELFF.

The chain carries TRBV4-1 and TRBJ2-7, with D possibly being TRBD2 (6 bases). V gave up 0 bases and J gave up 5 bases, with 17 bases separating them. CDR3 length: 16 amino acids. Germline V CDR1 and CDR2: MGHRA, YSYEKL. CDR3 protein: CASSQEGVAGFDEQYF. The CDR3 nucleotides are TGCGCCAGCAGCCAAGAAGGGGTCGCGGGATTCGACGAGCAGTACTTC.

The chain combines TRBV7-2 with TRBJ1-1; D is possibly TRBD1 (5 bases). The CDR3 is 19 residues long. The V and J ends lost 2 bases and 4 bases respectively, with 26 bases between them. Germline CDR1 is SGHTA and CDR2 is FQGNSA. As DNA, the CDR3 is TGTGCCAGCAGCTTATTAACTAATCGGGGGTGGCAGCCAGCCACTGAAGCTTTCTTT. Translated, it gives CASSLLTNRGWQPATEAFF.

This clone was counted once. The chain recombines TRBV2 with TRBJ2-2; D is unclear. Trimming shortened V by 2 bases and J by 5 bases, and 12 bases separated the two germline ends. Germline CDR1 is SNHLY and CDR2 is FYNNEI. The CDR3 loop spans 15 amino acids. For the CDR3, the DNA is TGTGCCAGCAGTGAACGTCCAGGACCTACCGGGGAGCTGTTTTTT. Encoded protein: CASSERPGPTGELFF.

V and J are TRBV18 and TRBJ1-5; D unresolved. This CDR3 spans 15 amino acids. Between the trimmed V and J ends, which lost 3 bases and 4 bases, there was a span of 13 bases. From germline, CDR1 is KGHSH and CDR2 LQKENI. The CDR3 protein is CASSPPGKTNQPQHF. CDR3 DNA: TGTGCCAGCTCACCCCCGGGAAAAACGAATCAGCCCCAGCATTTT.

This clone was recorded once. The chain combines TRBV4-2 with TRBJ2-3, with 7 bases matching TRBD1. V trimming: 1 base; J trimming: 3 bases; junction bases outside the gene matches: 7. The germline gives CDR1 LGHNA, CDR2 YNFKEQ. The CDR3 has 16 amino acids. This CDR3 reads CASSQAGTAITDTQYF. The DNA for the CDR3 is TGTGCCAGCAGCCAAGCTGGGACAGCGATTACAGATACGCAGTATTTT.

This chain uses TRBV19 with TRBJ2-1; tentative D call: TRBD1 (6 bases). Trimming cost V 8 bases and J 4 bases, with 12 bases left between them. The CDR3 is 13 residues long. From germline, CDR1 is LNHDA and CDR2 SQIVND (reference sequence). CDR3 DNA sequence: TGTGCCAGTGGGACATCTGTTTACAATGAGCAGTTCTTC. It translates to CASGTSVYNEQFF. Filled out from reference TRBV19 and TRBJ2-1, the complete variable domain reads DGGITQSPKYLFRKEGQNVTLSCEQNLNHDAMYWYRQDPGQGLRLIYYSQIVNDFQKGDIAEGYSVSREKKESFPLTVTSAQKNPTAFYLCASGTSVYNEQFFGPGTRLTVL.

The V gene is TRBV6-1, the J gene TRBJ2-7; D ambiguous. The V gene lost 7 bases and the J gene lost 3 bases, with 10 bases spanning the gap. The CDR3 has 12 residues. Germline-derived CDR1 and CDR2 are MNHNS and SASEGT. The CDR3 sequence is CASNPDRYEQYF. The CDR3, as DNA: TGTGCCAGCAATCCGGACCGCTACGAGCAGTACTTC.

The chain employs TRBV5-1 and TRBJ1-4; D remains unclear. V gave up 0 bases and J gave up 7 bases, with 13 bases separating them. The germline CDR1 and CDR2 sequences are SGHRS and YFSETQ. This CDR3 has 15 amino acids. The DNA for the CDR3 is TGCGCCAGCAGCTTGGGTCCCAGGCGGACTGAAAAACTGTTTTTT. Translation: CASSLGPRRTEKLFF.

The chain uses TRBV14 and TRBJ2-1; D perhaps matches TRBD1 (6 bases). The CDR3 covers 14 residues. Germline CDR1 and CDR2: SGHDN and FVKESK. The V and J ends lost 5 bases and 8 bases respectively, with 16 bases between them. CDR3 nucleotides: TGTGCCAGCAGCTCAGGCAGGGGAGTCCATGAGCAGTTCTTC. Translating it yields CASSSGRGVHEQFF.

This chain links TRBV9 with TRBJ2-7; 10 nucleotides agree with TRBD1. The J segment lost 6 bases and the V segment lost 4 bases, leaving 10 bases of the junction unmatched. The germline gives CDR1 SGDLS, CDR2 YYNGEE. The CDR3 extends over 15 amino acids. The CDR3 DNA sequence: TGTGCCAGCAGCCTCAGCCGGGACAGGGGTACCGAGCAGTACTTC. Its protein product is CASSLSRDRGTEQYF.

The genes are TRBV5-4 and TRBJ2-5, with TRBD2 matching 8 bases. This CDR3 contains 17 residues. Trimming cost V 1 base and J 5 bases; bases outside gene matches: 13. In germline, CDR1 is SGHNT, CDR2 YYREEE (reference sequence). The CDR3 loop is CASSLYLAGGFGETQYF. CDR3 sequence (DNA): TGTGCCAGCAGCTTGTATTTGGCGGGAGGTTTCGGGGAGACCCAGTACTTC. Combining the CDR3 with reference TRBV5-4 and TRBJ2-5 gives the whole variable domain ETGVTQSPTHLIKTRGQQVTLRCSSQSGHNTVSWYQQALGQGPQFIFQYYREEENGRGNFPPRFSGLQFPNYSSELNVNALELDDSALYLCASSLYLAGGFGETQYFGPGTRLLVL.

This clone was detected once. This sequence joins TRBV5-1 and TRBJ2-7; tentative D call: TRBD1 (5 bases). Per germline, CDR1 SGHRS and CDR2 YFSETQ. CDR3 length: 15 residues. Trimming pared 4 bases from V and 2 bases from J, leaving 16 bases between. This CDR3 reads CASSRQGEPTYEQYF. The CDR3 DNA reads TGCGCCAGCAGCCGGCAGGGTGAGCCTACCTACGAGCAGTACTTC.

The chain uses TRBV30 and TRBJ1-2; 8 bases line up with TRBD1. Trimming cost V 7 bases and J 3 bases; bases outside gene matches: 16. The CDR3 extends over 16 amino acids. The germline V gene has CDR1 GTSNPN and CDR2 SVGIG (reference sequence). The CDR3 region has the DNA TGTGCCTATCAAACCCGGATGGGACAGGCTTACTATGGCTACACCTTC. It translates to CAYQTRMGQAYYGYTF.

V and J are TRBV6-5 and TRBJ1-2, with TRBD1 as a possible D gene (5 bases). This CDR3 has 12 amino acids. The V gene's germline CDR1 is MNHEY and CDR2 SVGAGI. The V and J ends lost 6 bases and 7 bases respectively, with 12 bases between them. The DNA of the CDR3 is TGTGCCAGCAGACAGGTCTCGGGTGGCTACACCTTC. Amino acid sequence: CASRQVSGGYTF.

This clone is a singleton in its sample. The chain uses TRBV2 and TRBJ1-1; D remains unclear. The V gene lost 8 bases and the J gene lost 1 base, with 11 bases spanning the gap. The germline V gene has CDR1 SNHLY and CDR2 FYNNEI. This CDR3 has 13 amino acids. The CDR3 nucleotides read TGTGCCAGCCTCCGGGAATCGAACACTGAAGCTTTCTTT. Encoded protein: CASLRESNTEAFF.

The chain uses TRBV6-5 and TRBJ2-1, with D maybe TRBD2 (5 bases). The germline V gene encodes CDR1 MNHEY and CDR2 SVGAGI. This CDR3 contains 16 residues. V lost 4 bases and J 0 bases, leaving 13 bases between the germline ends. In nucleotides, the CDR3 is TGTGCCAGCAGTTCCTTCCAAACTAGCTCCTACAATGAGCAGTTCTTC. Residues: CASSSFQTSSYNEQFF.

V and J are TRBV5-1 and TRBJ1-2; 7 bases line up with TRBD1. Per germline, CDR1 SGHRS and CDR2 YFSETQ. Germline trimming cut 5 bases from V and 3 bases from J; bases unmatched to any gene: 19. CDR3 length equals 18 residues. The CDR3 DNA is TGCGCCAGCAGTGCGACAGGGAACTCAAAGCGGTGGGACTATGGCTACACCTTC. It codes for CASSATGNSKRWDYGYTF.

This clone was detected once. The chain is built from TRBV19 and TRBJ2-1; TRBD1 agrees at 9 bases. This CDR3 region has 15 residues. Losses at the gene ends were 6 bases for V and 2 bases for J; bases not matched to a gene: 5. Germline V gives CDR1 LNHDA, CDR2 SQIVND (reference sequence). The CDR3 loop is CASRETGGAYNEQFF. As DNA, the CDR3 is TGTGCCAGTAGAGAAACAGGGGGCGCCTACAATGAGCAGTTCTTC.

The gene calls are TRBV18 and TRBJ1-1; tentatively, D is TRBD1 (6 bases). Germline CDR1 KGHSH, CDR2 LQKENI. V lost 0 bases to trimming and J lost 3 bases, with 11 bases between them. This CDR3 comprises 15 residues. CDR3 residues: CASSPPGGRYTEAFF. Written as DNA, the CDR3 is TGTGCCAGCTCACCACCAGGGGGACGTTACACTGAAGCTTTCTTT.

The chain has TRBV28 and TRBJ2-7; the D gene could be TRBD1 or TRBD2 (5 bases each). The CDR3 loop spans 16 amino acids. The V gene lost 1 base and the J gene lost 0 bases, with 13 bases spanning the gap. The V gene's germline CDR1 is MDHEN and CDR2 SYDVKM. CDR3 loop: CASSLYRDRYSYEQYF. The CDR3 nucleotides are TGTGCCAGCAGTTTATACCGGGACCGCTACTCCTACGAGCAGTACTTC.

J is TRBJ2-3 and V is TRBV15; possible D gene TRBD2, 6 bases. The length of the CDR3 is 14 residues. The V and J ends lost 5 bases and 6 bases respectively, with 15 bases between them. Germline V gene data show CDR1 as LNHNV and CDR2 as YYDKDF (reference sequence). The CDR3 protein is CATSPHLARDTQYF. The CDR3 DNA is TGTGCCACCAGCCCGCACCTAGCGAGGGATACGCAGTATTTT. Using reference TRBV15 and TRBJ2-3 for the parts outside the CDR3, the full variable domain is DAMVIQNPRYQVTQFGKPVTLSCSQTLNHNVMYWYQQKSSQAPKLLFHYYDKDFNNEADTPDNFQSRRPNTSFCFLDIRSPGLGDTAMYLCATSPHLARDTQYFGPGTRLTVL.

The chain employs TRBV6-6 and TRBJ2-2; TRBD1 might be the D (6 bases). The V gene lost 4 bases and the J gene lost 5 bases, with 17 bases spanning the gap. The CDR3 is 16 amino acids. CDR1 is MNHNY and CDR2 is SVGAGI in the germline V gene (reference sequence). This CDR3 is CASSSLGGIGTGELFF. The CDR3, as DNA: TGTGCCAGCAGTTCTTTAGGGGGAATAGGGACCGGGGAGCTGTTTTTT.

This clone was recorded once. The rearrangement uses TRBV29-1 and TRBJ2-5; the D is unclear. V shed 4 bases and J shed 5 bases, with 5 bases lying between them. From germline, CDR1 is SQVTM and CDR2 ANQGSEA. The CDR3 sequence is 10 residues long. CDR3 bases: TGCAGCGTTGGCGGTGAGACCCAGTACTTC. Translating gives CSVGGETQYF.

The CDR3 DNA sequence: TGTGCCAGCTCACCAACGACAGGGGGCTACGAGCAGTACTTC. It yields the protein CASSPTTGGYEQYF. The chain joins TRBV18 to TRBJ2-7; TRBD1 agrees at 9 bases. The CDR3 sequence is 14 residues long. Looked up from germline, CDR1 is KGHSH and CDR2 is LQKENI. Germline trimming cut 2 bases from V and 3 bases from J; bases unmatched to any gene: 2.

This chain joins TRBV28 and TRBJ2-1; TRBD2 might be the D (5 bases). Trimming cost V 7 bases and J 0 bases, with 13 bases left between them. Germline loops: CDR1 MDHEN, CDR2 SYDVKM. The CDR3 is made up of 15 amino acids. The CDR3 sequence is CASNFRGYSYNEQFF. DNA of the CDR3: TGTGCCAGCAATTTCCGGGGATACTCCTACAATGAGCAGTTCTTC.

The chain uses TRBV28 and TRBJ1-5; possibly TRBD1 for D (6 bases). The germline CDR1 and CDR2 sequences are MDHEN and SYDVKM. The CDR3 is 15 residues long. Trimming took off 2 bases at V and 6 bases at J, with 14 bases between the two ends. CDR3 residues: CASSLKGGASQPQHF. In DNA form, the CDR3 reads TGTGCCAGCAGTTTAAAGGGGGGCGCGTCTCAGCCCCAGCATTTT.

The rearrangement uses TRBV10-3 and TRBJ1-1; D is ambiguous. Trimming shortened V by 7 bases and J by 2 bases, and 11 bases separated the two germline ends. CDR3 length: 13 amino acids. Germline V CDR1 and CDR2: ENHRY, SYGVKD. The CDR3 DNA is TGTGCCATCACCCCGGGCCCTAACACTGAAGCTTTCTTT. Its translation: CAITPGPNTEAFF.

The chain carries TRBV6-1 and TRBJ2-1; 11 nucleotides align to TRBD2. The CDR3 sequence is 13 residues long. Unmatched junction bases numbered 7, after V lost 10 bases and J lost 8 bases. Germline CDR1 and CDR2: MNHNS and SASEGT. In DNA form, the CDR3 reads TGTGCCAATAGCGGGAGGGGTTCTCATGAGCAGTTCTTC. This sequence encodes CANSGRGSHEQFF.